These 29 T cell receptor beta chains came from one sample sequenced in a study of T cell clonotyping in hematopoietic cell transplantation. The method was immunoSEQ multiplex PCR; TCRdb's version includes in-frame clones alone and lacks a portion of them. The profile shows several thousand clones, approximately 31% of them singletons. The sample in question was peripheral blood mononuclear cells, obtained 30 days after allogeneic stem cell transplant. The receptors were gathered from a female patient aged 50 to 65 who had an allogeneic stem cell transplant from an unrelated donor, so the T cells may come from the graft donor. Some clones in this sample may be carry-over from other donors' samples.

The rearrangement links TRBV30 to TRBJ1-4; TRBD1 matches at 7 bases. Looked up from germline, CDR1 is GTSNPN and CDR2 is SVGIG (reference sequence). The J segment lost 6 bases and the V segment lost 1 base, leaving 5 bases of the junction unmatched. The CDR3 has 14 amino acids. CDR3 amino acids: CAWSGQGGYEKLFF. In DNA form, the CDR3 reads TGTGCCTGGAGTGGACAGGGTGGTTATGAAAAACTGTTTTTT.

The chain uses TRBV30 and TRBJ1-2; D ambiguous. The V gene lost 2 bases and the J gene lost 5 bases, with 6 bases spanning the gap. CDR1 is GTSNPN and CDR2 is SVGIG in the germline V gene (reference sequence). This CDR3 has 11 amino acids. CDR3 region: CAWSFLYGYTF. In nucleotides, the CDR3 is TGTGCCTGGAGTTTCTTATATGGCTACACCTTC.

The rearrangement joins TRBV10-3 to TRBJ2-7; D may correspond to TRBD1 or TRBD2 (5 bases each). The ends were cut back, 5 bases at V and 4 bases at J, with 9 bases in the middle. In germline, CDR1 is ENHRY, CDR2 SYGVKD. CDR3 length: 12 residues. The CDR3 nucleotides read TGTGCCATCAGTATGGGGGAATACGAGCAGTACTTC. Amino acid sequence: CAISMGEYEQYF.

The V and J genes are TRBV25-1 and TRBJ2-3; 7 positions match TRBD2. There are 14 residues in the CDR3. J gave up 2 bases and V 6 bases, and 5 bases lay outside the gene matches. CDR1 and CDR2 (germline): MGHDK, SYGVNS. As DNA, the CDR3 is TGTGCCAGCAGGGGGGGGATTCACACAGATACGCAGTATTTT. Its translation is CASRGGIHTDTQYF.

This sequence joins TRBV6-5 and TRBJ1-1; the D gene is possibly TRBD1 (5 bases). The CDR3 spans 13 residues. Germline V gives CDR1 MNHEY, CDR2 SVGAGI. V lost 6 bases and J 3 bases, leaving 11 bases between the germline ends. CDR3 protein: CASSQGGDTEAFF. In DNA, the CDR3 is TGTGCCAGCAGCCAGGGTGGCGACACTGAAGCTTTCTTT.

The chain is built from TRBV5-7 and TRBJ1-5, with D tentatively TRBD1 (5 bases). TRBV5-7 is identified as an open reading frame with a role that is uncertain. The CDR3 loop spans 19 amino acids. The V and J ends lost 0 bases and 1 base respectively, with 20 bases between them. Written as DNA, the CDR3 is TGTGCCAGCAGCTTGGTGGTAGGGTGTGAGGGGATAAGCAATCAGCCCCAGCATTTT. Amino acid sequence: CASSLVVGCEGISNQPQHF.

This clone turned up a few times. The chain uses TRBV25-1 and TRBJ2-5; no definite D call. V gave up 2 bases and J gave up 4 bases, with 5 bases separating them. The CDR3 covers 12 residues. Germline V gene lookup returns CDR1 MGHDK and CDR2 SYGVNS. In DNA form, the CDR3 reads TGTGCCAGCAGTGAAGGGGTAGAGACCCAGTACTTC. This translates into CASSEGVETQYF.

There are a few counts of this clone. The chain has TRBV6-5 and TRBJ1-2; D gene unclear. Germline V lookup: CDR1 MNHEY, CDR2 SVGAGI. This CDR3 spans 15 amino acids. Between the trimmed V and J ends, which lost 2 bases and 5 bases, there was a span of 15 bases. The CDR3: CASSYRTGSLYGYTF. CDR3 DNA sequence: TGTGCCAGCAGTTACCGGACCGGGTCGCTATATGGCTACACCTTC.

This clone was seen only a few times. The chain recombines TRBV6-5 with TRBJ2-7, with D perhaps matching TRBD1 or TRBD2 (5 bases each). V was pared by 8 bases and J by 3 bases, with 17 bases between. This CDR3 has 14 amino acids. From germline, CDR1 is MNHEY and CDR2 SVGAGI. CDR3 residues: CASGAARGLYEQYF. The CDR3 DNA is TGTGCCAGCGGGGCAGCGAGAGGGCTCTACGAGCAGTACTTC.

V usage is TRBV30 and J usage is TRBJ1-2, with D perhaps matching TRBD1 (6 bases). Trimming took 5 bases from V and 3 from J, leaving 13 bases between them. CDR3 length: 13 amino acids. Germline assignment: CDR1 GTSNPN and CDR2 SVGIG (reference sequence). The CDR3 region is CAWVMDSYYGYTF. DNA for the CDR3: TGTGCCTGGGTTATGGACAGCTACTATGGCTACACCTTC.

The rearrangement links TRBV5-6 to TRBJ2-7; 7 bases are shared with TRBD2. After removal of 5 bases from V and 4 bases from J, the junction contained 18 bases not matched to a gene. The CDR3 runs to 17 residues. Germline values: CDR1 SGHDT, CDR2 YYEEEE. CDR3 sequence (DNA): TGTGCCAGCAGGTCCTCTAGCGGCCAAGGTCGGTTTTACGAGCAGTACTTC. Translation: CASRSSSGQGRFYEQYF.

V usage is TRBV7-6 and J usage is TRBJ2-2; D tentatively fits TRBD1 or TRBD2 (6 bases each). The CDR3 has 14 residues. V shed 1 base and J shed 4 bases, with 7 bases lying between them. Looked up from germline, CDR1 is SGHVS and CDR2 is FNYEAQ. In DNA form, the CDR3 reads TGTGCCAGCAGCTTAGAGGGGGGCACCGGGGAGCTGTTTTTT. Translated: CASSLEGGTGELFF.

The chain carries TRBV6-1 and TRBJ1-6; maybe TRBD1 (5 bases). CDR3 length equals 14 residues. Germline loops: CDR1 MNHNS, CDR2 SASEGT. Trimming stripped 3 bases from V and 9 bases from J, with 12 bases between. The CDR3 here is CASSDRVEISPLHF. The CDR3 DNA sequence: TGTGCCAGCAGTGACAGGGTGGAGATTTCACCCCTCCACTTT.

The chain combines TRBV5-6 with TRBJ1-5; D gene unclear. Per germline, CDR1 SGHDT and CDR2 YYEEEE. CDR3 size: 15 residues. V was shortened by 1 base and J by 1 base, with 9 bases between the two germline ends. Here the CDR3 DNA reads TGTGCCAGCAGCTTGAAAGCAACGAGCAATCAGCCCCAGCATTTT. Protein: CASSLKATSNQPQHF.

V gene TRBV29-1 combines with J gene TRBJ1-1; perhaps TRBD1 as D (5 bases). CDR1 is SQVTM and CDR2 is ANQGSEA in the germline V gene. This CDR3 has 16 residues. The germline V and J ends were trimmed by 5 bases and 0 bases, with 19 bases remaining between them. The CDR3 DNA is TGCAGCGTTCCGGCCCCGCCGGGGGGAATGAACACTGAAGCTTTCTTT. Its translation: CSVPAPPGGMNTEAFF.

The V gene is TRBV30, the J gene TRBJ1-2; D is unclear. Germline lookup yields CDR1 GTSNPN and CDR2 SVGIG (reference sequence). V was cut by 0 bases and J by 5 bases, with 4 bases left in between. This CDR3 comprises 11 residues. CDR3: CAWSVGYGYTF. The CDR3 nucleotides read TGTGCCTGGAGTGTGGGATATGGCTACACCTTC.

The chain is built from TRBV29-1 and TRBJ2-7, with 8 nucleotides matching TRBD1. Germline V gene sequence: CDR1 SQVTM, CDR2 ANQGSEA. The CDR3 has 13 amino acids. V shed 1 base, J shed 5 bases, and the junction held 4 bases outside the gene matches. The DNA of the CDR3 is TGCAGCGTTGAAGGCAGGGGGCCCCACGAGCAGTACTTC. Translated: CSVEGRGPHEQYF.

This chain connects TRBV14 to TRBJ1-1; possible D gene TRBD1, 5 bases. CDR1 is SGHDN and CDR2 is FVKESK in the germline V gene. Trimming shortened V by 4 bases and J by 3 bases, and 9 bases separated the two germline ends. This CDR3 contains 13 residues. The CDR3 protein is CASSPRGYTEAFF. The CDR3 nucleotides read TGTGCCAGCAGCCCTCGGGGCTACACTGAAGCTTTCTTT.

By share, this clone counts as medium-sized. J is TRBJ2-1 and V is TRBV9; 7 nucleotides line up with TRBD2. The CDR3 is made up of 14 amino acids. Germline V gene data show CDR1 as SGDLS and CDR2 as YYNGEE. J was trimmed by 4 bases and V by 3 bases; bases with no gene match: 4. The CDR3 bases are TGTGCCAGCAGCGAACTAGCGACTTACAATGAGCAGTTCTTC. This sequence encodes CASSELATYNEQFF.

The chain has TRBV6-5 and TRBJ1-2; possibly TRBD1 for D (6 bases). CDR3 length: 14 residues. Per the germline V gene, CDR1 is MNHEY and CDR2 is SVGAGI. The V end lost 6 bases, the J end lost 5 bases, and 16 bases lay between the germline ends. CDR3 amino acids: CASRTGTREYGYTF. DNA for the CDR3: TGTGCCAGCAGGACCGGGACAAGGGAGTATGGCTACACCTTC.

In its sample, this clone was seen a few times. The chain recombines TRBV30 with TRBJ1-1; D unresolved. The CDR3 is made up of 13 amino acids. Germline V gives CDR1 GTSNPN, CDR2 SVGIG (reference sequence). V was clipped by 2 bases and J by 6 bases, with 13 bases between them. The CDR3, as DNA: TGTGCCTGGAGTCGAGGAGCGGGCGCTGAAGCTTTCTTT. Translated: CAWSRGAGAEAFF. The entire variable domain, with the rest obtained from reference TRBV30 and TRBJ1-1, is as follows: SQTIHQWPATLVQPVGSPLSLECTVEGTSNPNLYWYRQAAGRGLQLLFYSVGIGQISSEVPQNLSASRPQDRQFILSSKKLLLSDSGFYLCAWSRGAGAEAFFGQGTRLTVV.

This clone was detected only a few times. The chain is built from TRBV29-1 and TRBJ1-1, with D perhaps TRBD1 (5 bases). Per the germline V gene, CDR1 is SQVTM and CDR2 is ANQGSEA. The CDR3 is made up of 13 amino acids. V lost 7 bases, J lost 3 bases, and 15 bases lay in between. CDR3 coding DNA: TGCAGCGGGACCAGGGTCCTGGACACTGAAGCTTTCTTT. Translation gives CSGTRVLDTEAFF.

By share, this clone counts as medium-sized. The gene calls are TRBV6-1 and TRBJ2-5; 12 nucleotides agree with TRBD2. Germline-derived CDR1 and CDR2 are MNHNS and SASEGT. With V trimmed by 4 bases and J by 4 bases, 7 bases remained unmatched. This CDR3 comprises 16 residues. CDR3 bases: TGTGCCAGCAGTGGGCCGACTAGCGGGAGACGAGAGACCCAGTACTTC. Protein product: CASSGPTSGRRETQYF.

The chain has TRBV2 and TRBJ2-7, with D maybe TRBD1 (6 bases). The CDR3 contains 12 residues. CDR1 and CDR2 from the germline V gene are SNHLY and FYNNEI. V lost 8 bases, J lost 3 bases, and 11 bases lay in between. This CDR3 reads CASGRGGYEQYF. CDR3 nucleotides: TGTGCCAGCGGCAGAGGGGGCTACGAGCAGTACTTC. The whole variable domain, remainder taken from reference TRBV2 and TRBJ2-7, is EPEVTQTPSHQVTQMGQEVILRCVPISNHLYFYWYRQILGQKVEFLVSFYNNEISEKSEIFDDQFSVERPDGSNFTLKIRSTKLEDSAMYFCASGRGGYEQYFGPGTRLTVT.

CDR3: CASRDPGQGYQPQHF. The DNA of the CDR3 is TGTGCCAGCAGGGACCCGGGACAGGGCTATCAGCCCCAGCATTTT. The chain recombines TRBV6-6 with TRBJ1-5; 9 positions agree with TRBD1. Losses at the gene ends were 6 bases for V and 5 bases for J; bases not matched to a gene: 8. The germline V gene encodes CDR1 MNHNY and CDR2 SVGAGI (reference sequence). The CDR3 has 15 amino acids.

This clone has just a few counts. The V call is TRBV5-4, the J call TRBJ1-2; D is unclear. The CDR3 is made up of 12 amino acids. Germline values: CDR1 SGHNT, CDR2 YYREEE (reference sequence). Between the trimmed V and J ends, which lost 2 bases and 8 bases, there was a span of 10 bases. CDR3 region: CASSFSSGGYTF. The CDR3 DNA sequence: TGTGCCAGCAGCTTTTCGTCGGGGGGCTACACCTTC.

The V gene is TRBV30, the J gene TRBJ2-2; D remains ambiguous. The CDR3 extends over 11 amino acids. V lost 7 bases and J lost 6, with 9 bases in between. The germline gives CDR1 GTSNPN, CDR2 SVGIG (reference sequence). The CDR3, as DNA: TGTGCCTCCGCCGTGGCCGGGGAGCTGTTTTTT. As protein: CASAVAGELFF.

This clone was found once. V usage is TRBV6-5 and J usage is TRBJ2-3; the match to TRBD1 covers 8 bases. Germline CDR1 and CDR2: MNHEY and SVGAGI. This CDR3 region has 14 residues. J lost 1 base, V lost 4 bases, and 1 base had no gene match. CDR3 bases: TGTGCCAGCAGTTCGGACAGGGGCACAGATACGCAGTATTTT. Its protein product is CASSSDRGTDTQYF.

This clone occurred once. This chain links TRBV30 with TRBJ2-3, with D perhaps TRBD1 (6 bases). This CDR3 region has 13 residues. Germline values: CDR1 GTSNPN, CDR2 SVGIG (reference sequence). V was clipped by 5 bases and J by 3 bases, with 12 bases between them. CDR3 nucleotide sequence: TGTGCCTGGTCAGGGGTTGGGACAGATACGCAGTATTTT. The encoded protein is CAWSGVGTDTQYF.